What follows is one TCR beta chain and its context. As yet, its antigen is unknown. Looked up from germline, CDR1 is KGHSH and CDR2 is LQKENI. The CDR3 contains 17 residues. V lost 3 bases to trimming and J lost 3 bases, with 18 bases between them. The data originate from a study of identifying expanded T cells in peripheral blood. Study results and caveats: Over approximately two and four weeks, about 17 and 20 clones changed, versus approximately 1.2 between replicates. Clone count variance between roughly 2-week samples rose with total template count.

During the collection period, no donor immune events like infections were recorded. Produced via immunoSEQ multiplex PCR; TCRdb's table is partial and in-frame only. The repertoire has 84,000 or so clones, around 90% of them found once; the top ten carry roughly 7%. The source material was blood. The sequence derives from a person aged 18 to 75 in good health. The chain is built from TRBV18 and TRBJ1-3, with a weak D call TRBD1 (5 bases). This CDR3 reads CASSPNTITGLGNTIYF. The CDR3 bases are TGTGCCAGCTCACCCAACACCATCACAGGCCTTGGAAACACCATATATTTT.